Described below is a single T cell receptor (beta chain) sequence and its context. Its antigen target is currently unknown. Per-base qualities were not stored, and no clone one base away is much larger. This sample was included in a study of blood T cell repertoires in COVID-19 (TCRdb year 2020). At the level of the whole study: Samples from collaborators originated in the United States, Italy and Spain and spanned both the acute and convalescent phases of COVID-19. Where available, HLA class I and class II types were obtained from metadata supplied by the sample provider rather than from assay-based typing. Deeply sampled blood TCRbeta repertoires from subjects exposed to, actively infected with, or recovered from COVID-19 were included in the dataset. A de-identified subject ID, COVID-19 status, age in years and sex were almost always included in the sample metadata. The samples were drawn from the first 160 participants of the ongoing ImmuneRACE study and from some 1,300 subjects provided by 6 global collaborators. The repertoires were made available in a free public database intended to serve as a resource for research on the immune response to SARS-CoV-2. The prospective study material was composed of cDNA or gDNA derived from T cells, B-cell-depleted T cells, or PBMCs.

TCRbeta CDR3 regions were amplified from genomic DNA using the immunoSEQ Assay, a bias-controlled multiplex PCR. Per the original workflow: The number of nucleated cells in each sample was estimated from the amplification of reference gene primers within the assay. To quantify the absolute abundance of each unique TCRbeta CDR3 rearrangement, sequence reads were collapsed and filtered. For each sample, productive Simpson clonality was calculated as the square root of Simpson's diversity index across productive rearrangements. TCRdb retrieved this table from immuneACCESS and kept in-frame rearrangements only. Not all clones are present; in checked studies, unresolved V genes account for under half, and no reason is known for the remainder. V and J calls and clone size are copied from that table; D and trimming were computed from the DNA. In all, the sample holds more than 150,000 clones, and about 90% of those were seen once. The top ten constitute 7% to 7.5% of the sample.

CDR1 is given as SGHTA and CDR2 as FQGTGA, both from the germline V gene. The junction shows trimming of 1 base on V and 1 base on J, and the gene matches do not reach 5 bases of it. From the cysteine through the phenylalanine, the CDR3 covers 16 amino acids. The only DNA kept is the CDR3, 48 bases in frame from the first base. The investigation overall reported the following: The amount of clinical and demographic metadata varied by source and participant and was provided uncurated.

Participants in the prospective study were enrolled through a virtual design, were aged roughly 18 to 100 years, and lived in about 25 United States geographic areas. To assign participants to cohorts, the prospective study relied on clinical history that participants themselves reported in a screening survey and a study questionnaire. Recovered participants in ImmuneRACE Cohort 3 were defined as having two consecutive negative NP/OP PCR tests, clearance from a healthcare professional, or resolution of symptoms. Mobile phlebotomists in the prospective study collected whole blood, serum and a nasopharyngeal or oropharyngeal swab from every participant. Prospective study participants could optionally give additional blood draws and questionnaires over a roughly two-month period. Before DNA extraction, blood samples from the prospective study were shipped at room temperature or frozen.

The chain is made from TRBV7-3 and TRBJ1-2, with 8 junctional bases fitting TRBD1. Sequencing was done on a sample of PBMCs or T cells enriched from blood (not recorded which). The TCR sequence derives from a woman in her forties or fifties who had recovered from COVID-19. The CDR3 region reads CASSLKHRGVNYGYTF. The sequenced DNA: TGTGCCAGCAGCTTAAAGCACAGGGGGGTTAACTATGGCTACACCTTC.